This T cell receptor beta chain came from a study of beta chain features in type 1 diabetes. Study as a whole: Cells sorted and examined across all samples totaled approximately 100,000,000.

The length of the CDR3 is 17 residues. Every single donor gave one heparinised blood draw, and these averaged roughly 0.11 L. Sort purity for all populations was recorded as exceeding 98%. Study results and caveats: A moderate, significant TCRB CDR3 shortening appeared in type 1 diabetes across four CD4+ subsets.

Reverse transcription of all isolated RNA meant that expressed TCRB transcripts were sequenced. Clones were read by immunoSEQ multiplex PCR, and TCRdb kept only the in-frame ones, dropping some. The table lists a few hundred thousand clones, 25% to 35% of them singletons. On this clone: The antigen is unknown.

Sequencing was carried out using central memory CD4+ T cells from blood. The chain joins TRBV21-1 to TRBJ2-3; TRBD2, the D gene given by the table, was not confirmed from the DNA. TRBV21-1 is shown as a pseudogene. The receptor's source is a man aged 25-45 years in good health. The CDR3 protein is CASSKGPGGHSTDTQYF. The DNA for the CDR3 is TGTGCCAGCAGCAAAGGCCCCGGCGGCCATAGCACAGATACGCAGTATTTT.